Shown below are 21 T cell receptor beta chains from a single sample sequenced in a study of cytomegalovirus exposure and HLA in healthy donors. The PCR employed 60 Vbeta primers together with 13 Jbeta primers. Data came from immunoSEQ multiplex PCR; TCRdb stores just in-frame clones and leaves some out. Of about 89,000 clones listed, roughly 86% are singletons. Sequencing was performed on PBMCs. Receptors originate from a man aged 25-45 years in good health and CMV-seropositive.

This chain links TRBV4-1 with TRBJ1-5; a possible D gene is TRBD1 (5 bases). The CDR3 is 20 amino acids. Germline CDR1 is MGHRA and CDR2 is YSYEKL. Trimming took off 1 base at V and 10 bases at J, with 32 bases between the two ends. As DNA, the CDR3 is TGCGCCAGCAGCCAAGTCGTGGGACTGCGACTTATATTGGGCGAATTCCCCCAGCATTTT. As protein: CASSQVVGLRLILGEFPQHF.

CDR3 bases: TGTGCCAGCAGCTTCGGACTAGCGGGAGGAGGGACCGGGGAGCTGTTTTTT. Translating it yields CASSFGLAGGGTGELFF. The rearrangement joins TRBV5-4 to TRBJ2-2; 14 bases are a match to TRBD2. The CDR3 is 17 residues long. Germline V gene data show CDR1 as SGHNT and CDR2 as YYREEE (reference sequence). J gave up 5 bases and V 2 bases, and 5 bases lay outside the gene matches.

The DNA for the CDR3 is TGTGCCAGTAGTATCGTATTCGACGGACAGGGTCGCTCACCCCTCCACTTT. Protein: CASSIVFDGQGRSPLHF. The gene calls are TRBV19 and TRBJ1-6; 8 bases are a match to TRBD1. Germline CDR1 reads LNHDA; CDR2 reads SQIVND (reference sequence). The V segment lost 3 bases and the J segment 10 bases; nucleotides outside the gene matches: 14. The CDR3 spans 17 residues.

The chain uses TRBV6-5 and TRBJ1-3, with D perhaps matching TRBD1 (5 bases). Trimming cost V 0 bases and J 0 bases, with 9 bases left between them. The CDR3 length is 16 residues. The germline V gene has CDR1 MNHEY and CDR2 SVGAGI. The CDR3: CASSYSEGTSGNTIYF. The CDR3 DNA follows: TGTGCCAGCAGTTACTCGGAGGGGACCTCTGGAAACACCATATATTTT.

This clone was observed a single time. CDR3 loop: CASSPPGFGNTEAFF. CDR3 sequence (DNA): TGTGCCAGCAGTCCCCCGGGGTTTGGGAACACTGAAGCTTTCTTT. The chain combines TRBV28 with TRBJ1-1, with D unresolved. The germline gives CDR1 MDHEN, CDR2 SYDVKM. This CDR3 has 15 residues. The V and J ends lost 5 bases and 1 base respectively, with 14 bases between them.

The rearrangement uses TRBV5-1 and TRBJ2-3; tentatively, D is TRBD1 (6 bases). Trimming took 4 bases from V and 3 from J, leaving 12 bases between them. This CDR3 comprises 14 residues. Germline-derived CDR1 and CDR2 are SGHRS and YFSETQ. CDR3 residues: CASSDGRGTDTQYF. For the CDR3, the DNA is TGCGCCAGCAGCGACGGCAGGGGTACAGATACGCAGTATTTT.

This clone occurred once. The V gene is TRBV6-1, the J gene TRBJ1-5; 7 bases line up with TRBD1. The ends lost 6 bases at V and 6 bases at J; junction bases unmatched: 8. Germline CDR1 reads MNHNS; CDR2 reads SASEGT. CDR3 length equals 14 residues. The CDR3 reads CASSDRDGGQPQHF. As DNA, the CDR3 is TGTGCCAGCAGCGACAGGGACGGGGGTCAGCCCCAGCATTTT.

J is TRBJ2-1 and V is TRBV19; 9 nucleotides match TRBD2. The CDR3 has 13 residues. Germline CDR1 is LNHDA and CDR2 is SQIVND (reference sequence). Unmatched junction bases numbered 7, after V lost 7 bases and J lost 9 bases. CDR3 bases: TGTGCCAGTAACGAGCGGGAGGAAGCTGAGCAGTTCTTC. It specifies CASNEREEAEQFF.

The chain's CDR3 is CASSGLGHTNTGELFF. The CDR3 DNA follows: TGTGCCAGCAGTGGGCTAGGCCATACGAACACCGGGGAGCTGTTTTTT. The chain uses TRBV2 and TRBJ2-2; D gene ambiguous. V shed 4 bases and J shed 0 bases, with 12 bases lying between them. This CDR3 spans 16 amino acids. Germline CDR1 SNHLY, CDR2 FYNNEI.

This chain uses TRBV11-3 with TRBJ2-1; 10 nucleotides match TRBD2. From germline, CDR1 is SGHNT and CDR2 YENEEA. Trimming removed 5 bases from V and 3 bases from J; junction bases left unmatched: 4. The CDR3 extends over 15 amino acids. The CDR3 coding sequence is TGTGCCAGCAGCCTAGCGGGAGCTAGCTACAATGAGCAGTTCTTC. It translates to CASSLAGASYNEQFF.

The DNA of the CDR3 is TGTGCCAGCTCGCAAGACAGGGGTTACTATGGCTACACCTTC. Translated, it gives CASSQDRGYYGYTF. The chain combines TRBV18 with TRBJ1-2; 8 bases map to TRBD1. From germline, CDR1 is KGHSH and CDR2 LQKENI. The CDR3 runs to 14 residues. V trimming: 6 bases; J trimming: 3 bases; junction bases outside the gene matches: 6.

This clone has more than one count but fewer than ten. This chain links TRBV5-6 with TRBJ2-1; TRBD2 agrees at 8 bases. From germline, CDR1 is SGHDT and CDR2 YYEEEE. This CDR3 has 16 amino acids. Unmatched junction bases numbered 3, after V lost 1 base and J lost 0 bases. CDR3 sequence reads: CASSLLSGSSYNEQFF. CDR3 DNA: TGTGCCAGCAGCTTGCTGAGCGGGAGCTCCTACAATGAGCAGTTCTTC.

The chain is built from TRBV28 and TRBJ2-3; TRBD2 matches at 11 bases. Germline values: CDR1 MDHEN, CDR2 SYDVKM. The CDR3 is made up of 15 amino acids. V was clipped by 4 bases and J by 5 bases; unmatched bases: 5. The CDR3 region has the DNA TGTGCCAGCAGTTGGACTAGCGGGTTTAAAGATACGCAGTATTTT. This encodes CASSWTSGFKDTQYF. Based on the CDR3 plus reference TRBV28 and TRBJ2-3, the full variable domain is DVKVTQSSRYLVKRTGEKVFLECVQDMDHENMFWYRQDPGLGLRLIYFSYDVKMKEKGDIPEGYSVSREKKERFSLILESASTNQTSMYLCASSWTSGFKDTQYFGPGTRLTVL.

The V and J genes are TRBV19 and TRBJ2-2, with 12 positions matching TRBD2. The germline V gene encodes CDR1 LNHDA and CDR2 SQIVND (reference sequence). CDR3 size: 16 residues. V lost 7 bases to trimming and J lost 3 bases; unmatched junction nucleotides: 6. CDR3 in DNA: TGTGCCAGTAATAAACTAGCGGGAGGCCACACCGGGGAGCTGTTTTTT. It codes for CASNKLAGGHTGELFF.

The chain links TRBV11-2 to TRBJ2-1; 9 positions match TRBD2. The CDR3 extends over 14 amino acids. The germline V gene encodes CDR1 SGHAT and CDR2 FQNNGV. J gave up 5 bases and V 8 bases, and 7 bases lay outside the gene matches. For the CDR3, the DNA is TGTGCCAGCCGAGGGCGGGAGGGTCACAATGAGCAGTTCTTC. Translated, it gives CASRGREGHNEQFF.

The genes are TRBV5-1 and TRBJ2-7; 9 bases are a match to TRBD1. The V gene's germline CDR1 is SGHRS and CDR2 YFSETQ. CDR3 length equals 14 residues. Unmatched junction bases numbered 3, after V lost 4 bases and J lost 1 base. As DNA, the CDR3 is TGCGCCAGCAGCGGGACAGGGACGTCCTACGAGCAGTACTTC. It specifies CASSGTGTSYEQYF.

This clone has a single count. This sequence joins TRBV10-3 and TRBJ2-3, with 8 bases that match TRBD2. Unmatched junction bases numbered 11, after V lost 8 bases and J lost 4 bases. Germline CDR1 ENHRY, CDR2 SYGVKD. This CDR3 is built from 15 residues. CDR3 protein: CAIAPTSDLPDTQYF. CDR3 bases: TGTGCCATCGCCCCGACTAGCGACCTCCCAGATACGCAGTATTTT.

The genes are TRBV5-1 and TRBJ2-1; TRBD2 aligns across 11 bases. Germline values: CDR1 SGHRS, CDR2 YFSETQ. CDR3 size: 19 residues. V was clipped by 0 bases and J by 0 bases; unmatched bases: 8. CDR3 bases: TGCGCCAGCAGCTTGGTACTTTTTAGCGGGAGGGACTCCTACAATGAGCAGTTCTTC. Protein: CASSLVLFSGRDSYNEQFF.

The chain recombines TRBV13 with TRBJ2-7; the match to TRBD1 covers 9 bases. This CDR3 contains 14 residues. Germline assignment: CDR1 PRHDT and CDR2 FYEKMQ (reference sequence). V was pared by 4 bases and J by 5 bases, with 6 bases of the junction left unmatched. Here the CDR3 DNA reads TGTGCCAGCAGCTCACGACAGGGGGGCCACGAGCAGTACTTC. Amino acids: CASSSRQGGHEQYF. Full variable domain (remainder filled in from reference TRBV13 and TRBJ2-7): AAGVIQSPRHLIKEKRETATLKCYPIPRHDTVYWYQQGPGQDPQFLISFYEKMQSDKGSIPDRFSAQQFSDYHSELNMSSLELGDSALYFCASSSRQGGHEQYFGPGTRLTVT.

The chain joins TRBV27 to TRBJ2-3; the match to TRBD1 covers 7 bases. Trimming took 4 bases from V and 5 from J; bases not matched to a gene: 12. The CDR3 spans 16 residues. CDR1 MNHEY and CDR2 SMNVEV come from the germline V gene (reference sequence). DNA of the CDR3: TGTGCCAGCAGTTACGGACAGGTATCATCGGTAGATACGCAGTATTTT. Its protein product is CASSYGQVSSVDTQYF.

The chain is built from TRBV29-1 and TRBJ1-4, with D maybe TRBD1 (6 bases). This CDR3 comprises 13 residues. V was trimmed by 7 bases and J by 6 bases, leaving 15 bases between them. From germline, CDR1 is SQVTM and CDR2 ANQGSEA. The DNA of the CDR3 is TGCAGCGCGATACAGGACAGTGATGAAAAACTGTTTTTT. Protein product: CSAIQDSDEKLFF.